This passage covers 5 T cell receptor beta chains from one sample sequenced in a study of CD8+ T cells in alopecia areata. Reverse transcription of extracted RNA yielded cDNA, which provided the sequencing template. The method was immunoSEQ multiplex PCR; TCRdb's version includes in-frame clones alone and lacks a portion of them. The sample consists of 140,000 to 150,000 clones, roughly half of them appearing once. The material was CD4+ T cells sorted from blood, obtained at week 0. These receptors were collected from a human donor with alopecia areata.

The chain uses TRBV4-2 and TRBJ2-4; 7 bases align to TRBD2. The CDR3 runs to 17 residues. The trim removed 0 bases at V and 7 bases at J, leaving 12 bases unmatched. CDR1 is LGHNA and CDR2 is YNFKEQ in the germline V gene. CDR3 bases: TGTGCCAGCAGCCAAGATCTCGCTAGCGGTACAACGAACATTCAGTACTTC. Translated, it gives CASSQDLASGTTNIQYF.

About this clone itself: The sample contains more than one DNA sequence encoding this CDR3. The V and J genes are TRBV29-1 and TRBJ2-3; the match to TRBD2 covers 8 bases. The V segment lost 5 bases and the J segment 0 bases; nucleotides outside the gene matches: 7. Germline values: CDR1 SQVTM, CDR2 ANQGSEA. The CDR3 extends over 15 amino acids. The CDR3 coding sequence is TGCAGCGTTAGCGGGAGAGGCGCTAGCACAGATACGCAGTATTTT. Protein product: CSVSGRGASTDTQYF.

The chain has TRBV27 and TRBJ1-1, with D tentatively TRBD1 (6 bases). The germline V and J ends were trimmed by 5 bases and 1 base, with 11 bases remaining between them. Germline CDR1 and CDR2: MNHEY and SMNVEV (reference sequence). The CDR3 totals 14 residues. The CDR3 reads CASSQRGANTEAFF. CDR3 nucleotides: TGTGCCAGCAGTCAACGGGGGGCGAACACTGAAGCTTTCTTT.

V usage is TRBV5-1 and J usage is TRBJ2-2; D remains ambiguous. Germline CDR1 is SGHRS and CDR2 is YFSETQ. Trimming pared 5 bases from V and 2 bases from J, leaving 4 bases between. This CDR3 spans 12 amino acids. The CDR3 DNA sequence: TGCGCCAGCAGTCGAAACACCGGGGAGCTGTTTTTT. Its translation is CASSRNTGELFF.

This clone was counted only a few times. V usage is TRBV29-1 and J usage is TRBJ2-1; D ambiguous. There are 17 residues in the CDR3. CDR1 and CDR2 from the germline V gene are SQVTM and ANQGSEA. The V gene lost 7 bases and the J gene lost 4 bases, with 26 bases spanning the gap. CDR3 amino acids: CSANPGSQILTYNEQFF. The CDR3 nucleotides read TGCAGCGCCAACCCCGGGTCTCAGATTCTAACATACAATGAGCAGTTCTTC.